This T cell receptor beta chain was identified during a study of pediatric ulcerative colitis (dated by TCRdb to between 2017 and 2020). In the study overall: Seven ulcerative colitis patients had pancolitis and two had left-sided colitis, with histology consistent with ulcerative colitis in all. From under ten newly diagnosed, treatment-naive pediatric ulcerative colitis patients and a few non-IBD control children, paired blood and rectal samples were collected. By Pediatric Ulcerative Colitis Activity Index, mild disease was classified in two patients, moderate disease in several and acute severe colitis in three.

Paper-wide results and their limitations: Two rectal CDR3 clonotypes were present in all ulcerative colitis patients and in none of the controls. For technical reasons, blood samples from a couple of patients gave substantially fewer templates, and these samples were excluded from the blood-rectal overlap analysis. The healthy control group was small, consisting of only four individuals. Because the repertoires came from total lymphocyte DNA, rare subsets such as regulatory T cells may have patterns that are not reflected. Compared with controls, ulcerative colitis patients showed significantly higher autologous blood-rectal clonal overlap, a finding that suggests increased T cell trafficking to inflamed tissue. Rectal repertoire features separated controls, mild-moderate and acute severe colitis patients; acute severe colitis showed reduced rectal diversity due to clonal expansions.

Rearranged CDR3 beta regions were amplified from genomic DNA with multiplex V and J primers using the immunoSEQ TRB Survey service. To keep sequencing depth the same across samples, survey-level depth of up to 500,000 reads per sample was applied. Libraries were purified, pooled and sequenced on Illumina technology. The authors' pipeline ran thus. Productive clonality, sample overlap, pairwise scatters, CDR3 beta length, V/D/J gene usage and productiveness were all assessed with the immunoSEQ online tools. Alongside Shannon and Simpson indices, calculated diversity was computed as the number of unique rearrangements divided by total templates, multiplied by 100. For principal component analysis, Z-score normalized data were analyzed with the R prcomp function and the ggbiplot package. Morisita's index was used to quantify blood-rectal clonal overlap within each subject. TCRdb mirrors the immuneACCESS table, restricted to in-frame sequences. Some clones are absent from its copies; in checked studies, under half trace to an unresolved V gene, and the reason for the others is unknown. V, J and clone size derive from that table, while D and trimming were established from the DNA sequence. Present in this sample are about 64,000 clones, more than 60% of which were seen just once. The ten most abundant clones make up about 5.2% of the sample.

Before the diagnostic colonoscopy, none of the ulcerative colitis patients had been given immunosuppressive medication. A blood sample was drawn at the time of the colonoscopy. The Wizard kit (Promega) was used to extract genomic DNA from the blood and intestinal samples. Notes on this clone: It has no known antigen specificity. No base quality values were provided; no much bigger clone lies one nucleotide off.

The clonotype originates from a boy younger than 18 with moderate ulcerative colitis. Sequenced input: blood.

Here is the DNA: TGCGCCAGCAGCTTGGTCGTAAATGAAAAACTGTTTTTT. It is translated as CASSLVVNEKLFF. The receptor chain draws on TRBV5-1 and TRBJ1-4, with no confident D gene call. CDR1 and CDR2 are drawn from the germline V gene: SGHRS, YFSETQ. V drops 0 bases and J drops 5 bases, leaving 5 bases in between. The CDR3 measures 13 amino acids from cysteine to phenylalanine. Only the CDR3 portion is preserved as DNA: 39 bases, with reading frame beginning at the first base. Supplemented by the reference TRBV5-1 and TRBJ1-4 proteins around the CDR3, the complete variable domain is KAGVTQTPRYLIKTRGQQVTLSCSPISGHRSVSWYQQTPGQGLQFLFEYFSETQRNKGNFPGRFSGRQFSNSRSEMNVSTLELGDSALYLCASSLVVNEKLFFGSGTQLSVL.